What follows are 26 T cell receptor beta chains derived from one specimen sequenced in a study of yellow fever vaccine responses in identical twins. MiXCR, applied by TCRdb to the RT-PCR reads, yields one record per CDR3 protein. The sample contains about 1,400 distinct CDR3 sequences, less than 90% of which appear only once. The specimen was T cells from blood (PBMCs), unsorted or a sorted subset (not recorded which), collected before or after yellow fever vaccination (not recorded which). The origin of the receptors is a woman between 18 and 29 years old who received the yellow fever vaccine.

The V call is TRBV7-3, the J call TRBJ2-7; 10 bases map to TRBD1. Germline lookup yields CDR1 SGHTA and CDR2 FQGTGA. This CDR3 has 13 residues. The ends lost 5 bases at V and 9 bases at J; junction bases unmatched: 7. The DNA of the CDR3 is TGTGCCAGCAGCACTAGACAGGGGGCAGGGCAGTACTTC. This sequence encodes CASSTRQGAGQYF.

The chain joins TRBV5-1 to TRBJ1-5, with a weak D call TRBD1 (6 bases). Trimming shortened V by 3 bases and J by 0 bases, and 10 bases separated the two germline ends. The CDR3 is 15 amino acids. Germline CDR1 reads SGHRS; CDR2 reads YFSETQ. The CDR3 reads CASSSTGDSNQPQHF. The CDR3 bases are TGCGCCAGCAGCTCGACAGGAGATAGCAATCAGCCCCAGCATTTT.

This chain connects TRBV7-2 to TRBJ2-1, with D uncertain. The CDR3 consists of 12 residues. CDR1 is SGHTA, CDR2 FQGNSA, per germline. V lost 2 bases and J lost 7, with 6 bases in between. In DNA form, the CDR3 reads TGTGCCAGCAGCTTAACGGTAAATGAGCAGTTCTTC. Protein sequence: CASSLTVNEQFF. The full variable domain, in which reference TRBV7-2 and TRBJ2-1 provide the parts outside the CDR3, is GAGVSQSPSNKVTEKGKDVELRCDPISGHTALYWYRQSLGQGLEFLIYFQGNSAPDKSGLPSDRFSAERTGGSVSTLTIQRTQQEDSAVYLCASSLTVNEQFFGPGTRLTVL.

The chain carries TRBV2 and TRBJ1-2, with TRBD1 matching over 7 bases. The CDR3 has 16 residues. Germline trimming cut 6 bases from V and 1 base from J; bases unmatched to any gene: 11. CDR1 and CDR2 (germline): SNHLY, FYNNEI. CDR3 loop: CASRLTGNEFNYGYTF. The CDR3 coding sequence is TGTGCCAGCAGATTGACAGGGAACGAGTTTAACTATGGCTACACCTTC.

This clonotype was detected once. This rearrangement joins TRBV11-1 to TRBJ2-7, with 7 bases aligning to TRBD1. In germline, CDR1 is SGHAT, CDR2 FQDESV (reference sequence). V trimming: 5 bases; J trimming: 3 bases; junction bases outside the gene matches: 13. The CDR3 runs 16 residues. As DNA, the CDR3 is TGTGCCAGCAGCGAGGCCCGGGACAGAGTTCTCTACGAGCAGTACTTC. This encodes CASSEARDRVLYEQYF.

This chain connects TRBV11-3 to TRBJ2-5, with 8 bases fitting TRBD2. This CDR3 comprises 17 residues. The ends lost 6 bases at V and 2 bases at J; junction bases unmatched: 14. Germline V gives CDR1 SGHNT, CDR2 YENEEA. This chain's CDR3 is CASSYDELAGKQETQYF. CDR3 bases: TGTGCCAGCAGTTACGACGAGCTAGCGGGTAAACAAGAGACCCAGTACTTC.

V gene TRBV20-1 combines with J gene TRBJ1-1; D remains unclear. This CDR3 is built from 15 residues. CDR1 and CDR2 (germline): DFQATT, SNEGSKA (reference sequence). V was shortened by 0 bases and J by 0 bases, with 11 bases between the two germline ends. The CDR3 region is CSARDSGPVNTEAFF. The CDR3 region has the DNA TGCAGTGCTAGAGATAGTGGACCAGTGAACACTGAAGCTTTCTTT.

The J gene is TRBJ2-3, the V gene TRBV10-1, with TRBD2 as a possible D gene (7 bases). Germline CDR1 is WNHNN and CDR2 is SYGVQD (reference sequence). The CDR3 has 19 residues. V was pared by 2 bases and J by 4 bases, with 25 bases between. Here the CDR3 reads CASSEPGMRGPFPSDTQYF. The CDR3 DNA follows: TGCGCCAGCAGTGAGCCAGGTATGCGGGGGCCATTCCCCTCAGATACGCAGTATTTT.

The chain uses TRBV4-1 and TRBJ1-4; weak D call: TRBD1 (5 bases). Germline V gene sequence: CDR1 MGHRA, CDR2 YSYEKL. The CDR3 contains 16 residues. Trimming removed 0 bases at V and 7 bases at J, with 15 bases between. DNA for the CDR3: TGCGCCAGCAGCCAAGATCGTGGGGGAGGTGGTGAAAAACTGTTTTTT. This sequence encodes CASSQDRGGGGEKLFF.

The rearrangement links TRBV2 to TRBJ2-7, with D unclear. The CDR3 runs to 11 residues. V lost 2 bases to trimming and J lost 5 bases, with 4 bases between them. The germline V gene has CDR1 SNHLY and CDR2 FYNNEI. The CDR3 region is CASSENNEQYF. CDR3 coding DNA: TGTGCCAGCAGTGAAAACAACGAGCAGTACTTC. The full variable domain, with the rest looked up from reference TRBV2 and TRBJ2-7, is EPEVTQTPSHQVTQMGQEVILRCVPISNHLYFYWYRQILGQKVEFLVSFYNNEISEKSEIFDDQFSVERPDGSNFTLKIRSTKLEDSAMYFCASSENNEQYFGPGTRLTVT.

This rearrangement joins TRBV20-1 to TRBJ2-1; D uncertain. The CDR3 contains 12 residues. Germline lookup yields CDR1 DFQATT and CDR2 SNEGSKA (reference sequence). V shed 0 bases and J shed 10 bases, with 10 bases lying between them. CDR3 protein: CSARDSTAEQFF. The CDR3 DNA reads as TGCAGTGCTAGAGATTCAACTGCCGAGCAGTTCTTC.

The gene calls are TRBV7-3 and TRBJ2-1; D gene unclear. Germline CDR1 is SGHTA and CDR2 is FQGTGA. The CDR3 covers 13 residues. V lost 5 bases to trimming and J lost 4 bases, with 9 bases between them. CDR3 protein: CASSANRYNEQFF. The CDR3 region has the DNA TGTGCCAGCAGCGCAAACCGGTACAATGAGCAGTTCTTC.

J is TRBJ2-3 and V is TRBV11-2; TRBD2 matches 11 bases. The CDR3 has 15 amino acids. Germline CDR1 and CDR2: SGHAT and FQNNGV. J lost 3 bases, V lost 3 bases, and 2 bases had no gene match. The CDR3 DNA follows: TGTGCCAGCAGCTTTCGGACTAGCGGGACAGATACGCAGTATTTT. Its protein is CASSFRTSGTDTQYF.

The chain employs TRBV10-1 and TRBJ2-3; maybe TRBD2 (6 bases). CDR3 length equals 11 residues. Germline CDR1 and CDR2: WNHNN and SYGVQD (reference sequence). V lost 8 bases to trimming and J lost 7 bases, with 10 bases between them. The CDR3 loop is CASGGIHTQYF. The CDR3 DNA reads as TGCGCCAGCGGAGGGATACATACGCAGTATTTT.

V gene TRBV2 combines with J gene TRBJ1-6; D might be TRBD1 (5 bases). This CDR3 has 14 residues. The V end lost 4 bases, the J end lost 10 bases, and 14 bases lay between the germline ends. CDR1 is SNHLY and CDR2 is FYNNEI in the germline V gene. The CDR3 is CASSGQGAKSPLHF. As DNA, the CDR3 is TGTGCCAGCAGTGGTCAGGGTGCCAAATCACCCCTCCACTTT.

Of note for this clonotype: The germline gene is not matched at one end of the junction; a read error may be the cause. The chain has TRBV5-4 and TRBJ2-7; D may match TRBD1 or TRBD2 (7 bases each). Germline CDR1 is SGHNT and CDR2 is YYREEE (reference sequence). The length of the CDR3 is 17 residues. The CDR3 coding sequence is TGTGCCAGCAGTTTGGGAGGGCACGGGACAGCCACCTACGAGCAGTACTTC. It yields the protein CASSLGGHGTATYEQYF.

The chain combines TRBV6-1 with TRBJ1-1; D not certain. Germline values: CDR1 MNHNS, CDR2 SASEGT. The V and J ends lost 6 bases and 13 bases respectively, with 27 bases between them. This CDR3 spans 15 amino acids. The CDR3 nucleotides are TGTGCCAGCAGACAGAACGCGGTCCTAAGGACCCAAGGTTTCTTT. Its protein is CASRQNAVLRTQGFF.

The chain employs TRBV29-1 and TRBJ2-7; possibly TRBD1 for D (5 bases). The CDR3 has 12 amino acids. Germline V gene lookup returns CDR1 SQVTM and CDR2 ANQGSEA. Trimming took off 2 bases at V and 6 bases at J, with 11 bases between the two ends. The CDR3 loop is CSVEWSGFEQYF. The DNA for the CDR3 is TGCAGCGTTGAATGGTCAGGGTTCGAGCAGTACTTC.

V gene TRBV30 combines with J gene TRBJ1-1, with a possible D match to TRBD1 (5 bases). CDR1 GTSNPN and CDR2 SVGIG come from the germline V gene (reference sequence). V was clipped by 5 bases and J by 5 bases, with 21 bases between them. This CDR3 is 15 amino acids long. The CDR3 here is CAWWQGTGGGTEAFF. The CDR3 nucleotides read TGTGCCTGGTGGCAGGGTACCGGCGGGGGGACTGAAGCTTTCTTT.

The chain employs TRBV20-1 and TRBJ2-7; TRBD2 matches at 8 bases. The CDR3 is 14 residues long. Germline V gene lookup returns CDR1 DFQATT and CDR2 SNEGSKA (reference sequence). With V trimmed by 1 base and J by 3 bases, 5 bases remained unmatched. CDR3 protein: CSARVSGIFYEQYF. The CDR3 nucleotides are TGCAGTGCTAGAGTTAGCGGGATCTTCTACGAGCAGTACTTC.

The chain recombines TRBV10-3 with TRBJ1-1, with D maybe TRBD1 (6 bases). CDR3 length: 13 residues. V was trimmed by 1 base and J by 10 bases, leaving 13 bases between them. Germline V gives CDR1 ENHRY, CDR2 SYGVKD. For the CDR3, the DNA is TGTGCCATCAGTGAGTACGGGGGGCGCAGAGCTTTCTTT. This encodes CAISEYGGRRAFF.

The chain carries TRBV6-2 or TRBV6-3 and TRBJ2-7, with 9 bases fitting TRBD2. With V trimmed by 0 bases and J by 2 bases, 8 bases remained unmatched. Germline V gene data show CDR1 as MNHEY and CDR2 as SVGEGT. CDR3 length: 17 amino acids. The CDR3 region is CASSYSFEREVPYEQYF. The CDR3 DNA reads TGTGCCAGCAGTTACTCGTTCGAGCGGGAGGTCCCCTACGAGCAGTACTTC.

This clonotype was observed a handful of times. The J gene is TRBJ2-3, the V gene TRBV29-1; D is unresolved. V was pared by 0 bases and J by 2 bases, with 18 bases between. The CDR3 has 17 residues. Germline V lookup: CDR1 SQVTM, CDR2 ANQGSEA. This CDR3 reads CSVEEARQVVLTDTQYF. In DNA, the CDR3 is TGCAGCGTTGAAGAGGCGCGGCAGGTCGTCCTCACAGATACGCAGTATTTT.

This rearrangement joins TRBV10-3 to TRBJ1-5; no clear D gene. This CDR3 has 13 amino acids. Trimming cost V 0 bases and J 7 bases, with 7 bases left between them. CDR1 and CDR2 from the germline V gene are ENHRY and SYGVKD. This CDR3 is CAISESNSQPQHF. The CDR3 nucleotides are TGTGCCATCAGTGAGTCGAATAGCCAGCCCCAGCATTTT.

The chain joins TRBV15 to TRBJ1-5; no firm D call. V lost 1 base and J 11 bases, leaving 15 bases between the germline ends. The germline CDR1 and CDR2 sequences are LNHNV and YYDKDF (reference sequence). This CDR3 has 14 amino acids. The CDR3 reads CATSRVPRQWAQHF. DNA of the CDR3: TGTGCCACCAGCAGAGTCCCCCGGCAATGGGCCCAGCATTTT.

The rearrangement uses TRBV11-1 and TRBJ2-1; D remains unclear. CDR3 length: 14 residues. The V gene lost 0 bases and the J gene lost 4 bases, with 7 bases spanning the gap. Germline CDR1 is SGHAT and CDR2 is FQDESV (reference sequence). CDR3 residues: CASSLAIGYNEQFF. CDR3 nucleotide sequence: TGTGCCAGCAGCTTAGCGATCGGGTACAATGAGCAGTTCTTC. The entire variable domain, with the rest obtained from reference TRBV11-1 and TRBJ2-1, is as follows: EAEVAQSPRYKITEKSQAVAFWCDPISGHATLYWYRQILGQGPELLVQFQDESVVDDSQLPKDRFSAERLKGVDSTLKIQPAELGDSAMYLCASSLAIGYNEQFFGPGTRLTVL.